A single sample gave rise to the 29 T cell receptor beta chains below, sequenced in a study of patients and donors after allogeneic stem cell transplantation. TCRdb redid the calling of the RT-PCR reads with MiXCR, one entry per CDR3 protein. This table has roughly 940,000 distinct CDR3 sequences, around 17% appearing once. The sequencing sample was made of blood, either unsorted or a sorted T cell fraction (not recorded which). The receptors were gathered from a human donor who was either an allogeneic HSCT recipient or a stem cell or donor lymphocyte infusion donor (not recorded which). It is not recorded whose cells these are; they may come from a transplant donor.

This clonotype has just a few counts. This chain connects TRBV4-3 to TRBJ1-6; D gene uncertain. Germline V gene lookup returns CDR1 LGHNA and CDR2 YSLEER. This CDR3 region has 13 residues. Trimming left V 7 bases short and J 9 bases short, with 13 bases between. Here the CDR3 DNA reads TGCGCCAGCAACACGGCCTGGGGTTCACCCCTCCACTTT. It translates to CASNTAWGSPLHF.

This clonotype was recorded at least ten times. One end of the junction does not line up with germline, which may come from a read error. V usage is TRBV24-1 and J usage is TRBJ2-3, with unresolved D. Germline V gene sequence: CDR1 KGHDR, CDR2 SFDVKD. CDR3 length equals 11 residues. The CDR3 sequence: CATGETDTQYF. The CDR3 nucleotides read TGTGCCACCGGTGAAACAGATACGCAGTATTTT.

This clonotype was counted only a few times. This sequence joins TRBV5-1 and TRBJ2-2; TRBD1 matches at 7 bases. Trimming removed 5 bases from V and 3 bases from J; junction bases left unmatched: 10. Per the germline V gene, CDR1 is SGHRS and CDR2 is YFSETQ. This CDR3 is 16 amino acids long. The CDR3 nucleotides read TGCGCCAGCAGACCACAGGGGATCGTGGACACCGGGGAGCTGTTTTTT. Translating gives CASRPQGIVDTGELFF.

This chain links TRBV30 with TRBJ2-2; 8 bases match TRBD2. Germline-derived CDR1 and CDR2 are GTSNPN and SVGIG (reference sequence). There are 14 residues in the CDR3. V gave up 4 bases and J gave up 4 bases; unmatched junction bases: 5. CDR3 sequence reads: CAWTRGGATGELFF. Written as DNA, the CDR3 is TGTGCCTGGACTCGGGGGGGAGCCACCGGGGAGCTGTTTTTT. Full variable domain (remainder filled in from reference TRBV30 and TRBJ2-2): SQTIHQWPATLVQPVGSPLSLECTVEGTSNPNLYWYRQAAGRGLQLLFYSVGIGQISSEVPQNLSASRPQDRQFILSSKKLLLSDSGFYLCAWTRGGATGELFFGEGSRLTVL.

This clonotype was seen more than once but under ten times. V and J are TRBV25-1 and TRBJ2-5; a weak D match, TRBD2 (5 bases). Trimming stripped 2 bases from V and 4 bases from J, with 11 bases between. The CDR3 is 14 amino acids. Germline V CDR1 and CDR2: MGHDK, SYGVNS. The CDR3 sequence is CASSEPRTVETQYF. As DNA, the CDR3 is TGTGCCAGCAGTGAACCCCGGACTGTAGAGACCCAGTACTTC.

There are a few counts of this clonotype. This chain links TRBV29-1 with TRBJ2-4; possibly TRBD2 for D (5 bases). Germline loops: CDR1 SQVTM, CDR2 ANQGSEA. This CDR3 is built from 12 residues. V was clipped by 0 bases and J by 9 bases, with 9 bases between them. The CDR3 bases are TGCAGCGTTGAAGATATGGGGAGCATTCAGTACTTC. Translation gives CSVEDMGSIQYF.

This chain connects TRBV4-2 to TRBJ2-7, with no clear D. Germline CDR1 and CDR2: LGHNA and YNFKEQ. The length of the CDR3 is 14 residues. V dropped 3 bases and J dropped 1 base, with 10 bases sitting between them. This chain's CDR3 is CASSHHSQSYEQYF. In DNA, the CDR3 is TGTGCCAGCAGCCATCACTCTCAGTCCTACGAGCAGTACTTC.

There are many counts of this clonotype. V and J are TRBV5-1 and TRBJ2-7; 8 positions agree with TRBD2. The CDR3 has 15 amino acids. CDR1 SGHRS and CDR2 YFSETQ come from the germline V gene. With V trimmed by 1 base and J by 5 bases, 8 bases remained unmatched. The CDR3 DNA follows: TGCGCCAGCAGCTTGTCTCAGCGGGAGTGGGACGAGCAGTACTTC. Protein: CASSLSQREWDEQYF.

The genes are TRBV15 and TRBJ2-1; 16 nucleotides agree with TRBD2. The length of the CDR3 is 16 residues. The germline gives CDR1 LNHNV, CDR2 YYDKDF (reference sequence). V lost 7 bases to trimming and J lost 9 bases; unmatched junction nucleotides: 9. The CDR3 bases are TGTGCCACCACCCAGGGACTAGCGGGAGGGCCACCTGAGCAGTTCTTC. Translated, it gives CATTQGLAGGPPEQFF.

There are a few counts of this clonotype. This chain connects TRBV20-1 to TRBJ1-1, with no clear D. The CDR3 runs to 13 residues. Germline CDR1 DFQATT, CDR2 SNEGSKA (reference sequence). V was cut by 3 bases and J by 1 base, with 9 bases left in between. CDR3 sequence: CSASQAKNTEAFF. CDR3 coding DNA: TGCAGTGCTAGTCAGGCCAAGAACACTGAAGCTTTCTTT.

The table lists this clonotype with a few counts. This chain uses TRBV30 with TRBJ2-1, with 8 bases fitting TRBD2. Germline lookup yields CDR1 GTSNPN and CDR2 SVGIG (reference sequence). The CDR3 runs 14 residues. Trimming took 2 bases from V and 8 from J; bases not matched to a gene: 8. The chain's CDR3 is CAWSWPSGWYEQFF. CDR3 in DNA: TGTGCCTGGAGTTGGCCTAGCGGGTGGTATGAGCAGTTCTTC.

This chain connects TRBV27 to TRBJ2-3; a possible D gene is TRBD1 (6 bases). Germline V gene data show CDR1 as MNHEY and CDR2 as SMNVEV (reference sequence). Trimming took 5 bases from V and 5 from J, leaving 20 bases between them. This CDR3 is built from 16 residues. The CDR3 nucleotides are TGTGCCAGCAGTCCGCTCCCAGGGGCGTATGGAGATACGCAGTATTTT. Encoded protein: CASSPLPGAYGDTQYF.

This sequence joins TRBV7-6 and TRBJ1-6, with TRBD1 matching over 10 bases. The CDR3 has 16 amino acids. The germline V gene has CDR1 SGHVS and CDR2 FNYEAQ. Germline trimming cut 4 bases from V and 10 bases from J; bases unmatched to any gene: 10. CDR3 nucleotides: TGTGCCAGCAGCTCACTGACAGGGGGCAGAGGCTCACCCCTCCACTTT. It codes for CASSSLTGGRGSPLHF.

This clonotype came up a few times. The J gene is TRBJ2-1, the V gene TRBV11-2; 9 nucleotides line up with TRBD2. CDR1 is SGHAT and CDR2 is FQNNGV in the germline V gene. The ends lost 0 bases at V and 0 bases at J; junction bases unmatched: 9. The CDR3 consists of 19 residues. Here the CDR3 reads CASSLDRSSGVPSYNEQFF. CDR3 coding DNA: TGTGCCAGCAGCTTAGATCGTTCTAGCGGGGTTCCCTCCTACAATGAGCAGTTCTTC.

The table lists this clonotype with a few counts. The rearrangement uses TRBV7-8 and TRBJ1-3; 9 positions match TRBD1. The CDR3 is 16 residues long. Germline CDR1 is SGHVS and CDR2 is FQNEAQ. J was trimmed by 3 bases and V by 2 bases; bases with no gene match: 5. The chain's CDR3 is CASSLIGTGFGNTIYF. The CDR3 region has the DNA TGTGCCAGCAGCTTAATCGGGACAGGGTTTGGAAACACCATATATTTT.

V is TRBV15 and J is TRBJ1-1; D not resolved. V was shortened by 3 bases and J by 4 bases, with 15 bases between the two germline ends. This CDR3 has 15 amino acids. Germline CDR1 LNHNV, CDR2 YYDKDF (reference sequence). CDR3 residues: CATSSHGRPGTEAFF. In nucleotides, the CDR3 is TGTGCCACCAGCAGTCACGGACGGCCCGGCACTGAAGCTTTCTTT.

This clonotype was detected a few times. The chain combines TRBV19 with TRBJ2-7; D remains unclear. The germline V gene encodes CDR1 LNHDA and CDR2 SQIVND (reference sequence). The CDR3 covers 13 residues. Trimming left V 3 bases short and J 2 bases short, with 8 bases between. The CDR3 nucleotides are TGTGCCAGTAGTATGGCAGGACCCTACGAGCAGTACTTC. This gives the protein CASSMAGPYEQYF. The full variable domain, in which reference TRBV19 and TRBJ2-7 provide the parts outside the CDR3, is DGGITQSPKYLFRKEGQNVTLSCEQNLNHDAMYWYRQDPGQGLRLIYYSQIVNDFQKGDIAEGYSVSREKKESFPLTVTSAQKNPTAFYLCASSMAGPYEQYFGPGTRLTVT.

In its sample, this clonotype was seen many times. This chain uses TRBV5-1 with TRBJ1-1; TRBD1 agrees at 9 bases. This CDR3 spans 16 amino acids. Per germline, CDR1 SGHRS and CDR2 YFSETQ. With V trimmed by 4 bases and J by 5 bases, 12 bases remained unmatched. The chain's CDR3 is CASSLATGQGRTEAFF. Here the CDR3 DNA reads TGCGCCAGCAGCCTAGCTACAGGACAGGGGAGGACTGAAGCTTTCTTT.

Only a few counts were recorded for this clonotype. V usage is TRBV20-1 and J usage is TRBJ1-4; maybe TRBD1 (5 bases). Looked up from germline, CDR1 is DFQATT and CDR2 is SNEGSKA (reference sequence). V dropped 6 bases and J dropped 7 bases, with 21 bases sitting between them. The CDR3 extends over 15 amino acids. The CDR3: CSAYSAQEAAEKLFF. CDR3 DNA sequence: TGCAGTGCCTACAGCGCACAGGAGGCGGCTGAAAAACTGTTTTTT.

This clonotype has more than one count but fewer than ten. This chain uses TRBV24-1 with TRBJ2-1; the D is unclear. The CDR3 is made up of 14 amino acids. CDR1 KGHDR and CDR2 SFDVKD come from the germline V gene. Trimming shortened V by 2 bases and J by 7 bases, and 11 bases separated the two germline ends. The CDR3 sequence is CATSDSRLRNEQFF. The CDR3 DNA reads TGTGCCACCAGTGATTCCCGCCTTCGGAATGAGCAGTTCTTC.

The rearrangement joins TRBV20-1 to TRBJ1-2; the match to TRBD1 covers 8 bases. Germline CDR1 reads DFQATT; CDR2 reads SNEGSKA (reference sequence). The CDR3 extends over 12 amino acids. The J segment lost 7 bases and the V segment lost 4 bases, leaving 5 bases of the junction unmatched. For the CDR3, the DNA is TGCAGTGCTATGGACAGGGCGAGTGGCTACACCTTC. This sequence encodes CSAMDRASGYTF.

V is TRBV7-2 and J is TRBJ2-3; D unresolved. The V end was cut by 2 bases, the J end by 2 bases, with 8 bases between. This CDR3 is 14 amino acids long. Germline V gene lookup returns CDR1 SGHTA and CDR2 FQGNSA. CDR3 nucleotides: TGTGCCAGCAGCTTACGGGCATTCACAGATACGCAGTATTTT. This translates into CASSLRAFTDTQYF.

In this sample, this clonotype turned up a few times. The chain joins TRBV2 to TRBJ2-2; D uncertain. The germline gives CDR1 SNHLY, CDR2 FYNNEI. Deletions cut 7 bases from V and 1 base from J, with 10 bases between. The CDR3 sequence is 14 residues long. As DNA, the CDR3 is TGTGCCAGCAAGGAAGACCAGAACACCGGGGAGCTGTTTTTT. Translated: CASKEDQNTGELFF.

J is TRBJ2-7 and V is TRBV20-1, with 8 bases fitting TRBD2. The V gene end was trimmed by 0 bases and the J gene end by 3 bases; junction bases not matched to a gene: 7. Per germline, CDR1 DFQATT and CDR2 SNEGSKA (reference sequence). CDR3 length equals 15 residues. CDR3: CSARDREGEFYEQYF. For the CDR3, the DNA is TGCAGTGCTAGAGATCGGGAGGGAGAATTCTACGAGCAGTACTTC.

The DNA of the CDR3 is TGTGCCAGCAGACCTCGGACAGCCACCTACGAGCAGTACTTC. Its translation is CASRPRTATYEQYF. V usage is TRBV6-2 or TRBV6-3 and J usage is TRBJ2-7; D perhaps matches TRBD1 (6 bases). The CDR3 consists of 14 residues. Germline V gives CDR1 MNHEY, CDR2 SVGEGT. V was trimmed by 6 bases and J by 2 bases, leaving 14 bases between them.

The J gene is TRBJ2-5, the V gene TRBV3-1; 12 bases match TRBD2. Trimming at V came to 3 bases and at J to 5 bases, leaving 7 bases not matched to a gene. The CDR3 length is 16 residues. Germline CDR1 reads LGHDT; CDR2 reads YNNKEL (reference sequence). Here the CDR3 DNA reads TGTGCCAGCAGCCATCCCAGGACTAGCGGGATGGAGACCCAGTACTTC. It codes for CASSHPRTSGMETQYF.

The chain uses TRBV19 and TRBJ2-1; D is possibly TRBD1 (5 bases). CDR3 length: 17 residues. The V gene lost 5 bases and the J gene lost 4 bases, with 21 bases spanning the gap. Germline V gene lookup returns CDR1 LNHDA and CDR2 SQIVND (reference sequence). This CDR3 is CASSGQDMPLTYNEQFF. The CDR3 DNA reads TGTGCCAGTAGTGGACAAGACATGCCCCTAACTTACAATGAGCAGTTCTTC.

The rearrangement links TRBV4-1 to TRBJ1-6; no definite D call. The V gene's germline CDR1 is MGHRA and CDR2 YSYEKL. This CDR3 comprises 16 residues. V lost 0 bases and J 5 bases, leaving 11 bases between the germline ends. The CDR3 sequence: CASSQEASSNNSPLHF. In DNA form, the CDR3 reads TGCGCCAGCAGCCAAGAAGCTTCCTCAAATAATTCACCCCTCCACTTT.

The chain combines TRBV7-6 with TRBJ2-1; 9 nucleotides match TRBD2. Germline V gives CDR1 SGHVS, CDR2 FNYEAQ. The CDR3 spans 16 residues. J lost 9 bases, V lost 0 bases, and 9 bases had no gene match. CDR3 nucleotide sequence: TGTGCCAGCAGCTTAGCGTTTCGCGGGGGGGCAGGTGAGCAGTTCTTC. It yields the protein CASSLAFRGGAGEQFF.